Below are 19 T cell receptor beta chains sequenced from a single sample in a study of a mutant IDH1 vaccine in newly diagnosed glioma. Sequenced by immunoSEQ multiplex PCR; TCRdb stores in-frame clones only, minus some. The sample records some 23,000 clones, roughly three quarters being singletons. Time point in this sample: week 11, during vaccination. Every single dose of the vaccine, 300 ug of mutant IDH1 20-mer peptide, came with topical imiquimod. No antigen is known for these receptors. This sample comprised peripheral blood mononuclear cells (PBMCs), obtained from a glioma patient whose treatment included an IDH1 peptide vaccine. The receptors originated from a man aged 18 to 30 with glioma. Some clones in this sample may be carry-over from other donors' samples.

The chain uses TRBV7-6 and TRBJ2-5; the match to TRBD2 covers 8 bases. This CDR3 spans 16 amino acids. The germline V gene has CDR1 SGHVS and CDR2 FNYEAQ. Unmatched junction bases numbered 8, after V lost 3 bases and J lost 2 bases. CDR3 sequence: CASSLGLGGGQETQYF. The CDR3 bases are TGTGCCAGCAGCTTGGGACTCGGGGGGGGACAAGAGACCCAGTACTTC.

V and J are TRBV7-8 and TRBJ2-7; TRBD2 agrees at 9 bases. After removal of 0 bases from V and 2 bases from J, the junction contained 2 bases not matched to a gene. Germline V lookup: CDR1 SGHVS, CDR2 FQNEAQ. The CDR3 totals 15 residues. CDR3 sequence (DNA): TGTGCCAGCAGCTTAGCACTAGCGGGCACCTACGAGCAGTACTTC. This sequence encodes CASSLALAGTYEQYF.

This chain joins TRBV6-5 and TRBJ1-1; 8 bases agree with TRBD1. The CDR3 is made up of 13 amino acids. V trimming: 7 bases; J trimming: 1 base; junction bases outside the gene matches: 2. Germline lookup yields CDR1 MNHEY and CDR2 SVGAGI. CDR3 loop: CASIDRGNTEAFF. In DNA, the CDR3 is TGTGCCAGCATCGACAGGGGGAACACTGAAGCTTTCTTT.

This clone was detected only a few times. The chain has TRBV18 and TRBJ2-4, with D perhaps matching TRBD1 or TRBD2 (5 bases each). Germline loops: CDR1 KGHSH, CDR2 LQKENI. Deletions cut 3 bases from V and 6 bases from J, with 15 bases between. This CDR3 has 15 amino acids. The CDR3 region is CASSPIDGDGNIQYF. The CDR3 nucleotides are TGTGCCAGCTCACCCATCGACGGGGACGGAAACATTCAGTACTTC.

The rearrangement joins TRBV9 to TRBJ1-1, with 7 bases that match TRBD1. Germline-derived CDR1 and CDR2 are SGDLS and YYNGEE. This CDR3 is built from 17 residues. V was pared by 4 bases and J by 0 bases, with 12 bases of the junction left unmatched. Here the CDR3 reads CASSLRDSRLVNTEAFF. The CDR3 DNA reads TGTGCCAGCAGCTTACGGGACAGTCGCCTCGTGAACACTGAAGCTTTCTTT.

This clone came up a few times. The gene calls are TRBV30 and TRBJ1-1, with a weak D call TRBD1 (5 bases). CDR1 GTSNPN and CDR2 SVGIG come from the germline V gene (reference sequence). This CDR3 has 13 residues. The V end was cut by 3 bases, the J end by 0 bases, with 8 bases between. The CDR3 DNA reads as TGTGCCTGGAGAGGACAACTGAACACTGAAGCTTTCTTT. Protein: CAWRGQLNTEAFF.

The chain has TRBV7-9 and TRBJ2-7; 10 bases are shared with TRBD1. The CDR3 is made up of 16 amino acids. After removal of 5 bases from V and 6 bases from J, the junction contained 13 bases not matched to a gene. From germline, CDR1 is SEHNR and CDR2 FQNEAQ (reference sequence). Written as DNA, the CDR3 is TGTGCCAGCAGCCCCCGTGGTACCGGGACAGGGGTCGAGCAGTACTTC. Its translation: CASSPRGTGTGVEQYF.

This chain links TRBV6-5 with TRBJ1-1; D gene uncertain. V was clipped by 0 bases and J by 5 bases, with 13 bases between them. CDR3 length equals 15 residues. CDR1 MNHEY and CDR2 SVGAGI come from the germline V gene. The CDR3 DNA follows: TGTGCCAGCAGTTACTCCGCGACCTTGGGGACTGAAGCTTTCTTT. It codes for CASSYSATLGTEAFF.

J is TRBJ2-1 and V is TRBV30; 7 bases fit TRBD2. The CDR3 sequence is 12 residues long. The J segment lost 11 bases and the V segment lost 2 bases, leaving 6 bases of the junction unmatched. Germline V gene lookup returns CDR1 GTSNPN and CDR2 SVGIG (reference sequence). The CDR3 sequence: CAWSSGGRKQFF. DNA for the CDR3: TGTGCCTGGAGTTCCGGGGGGAGGAAGCAGTTCTTC.

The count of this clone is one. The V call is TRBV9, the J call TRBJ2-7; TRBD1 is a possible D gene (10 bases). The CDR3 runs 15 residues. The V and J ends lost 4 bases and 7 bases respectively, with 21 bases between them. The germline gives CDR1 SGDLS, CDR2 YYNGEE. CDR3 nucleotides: TGTGCCAGCAGCCTAGCGGGGACAGGGGCTGAAGAGCAGTACTTC. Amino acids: CASSLAGTGAEEQYF.

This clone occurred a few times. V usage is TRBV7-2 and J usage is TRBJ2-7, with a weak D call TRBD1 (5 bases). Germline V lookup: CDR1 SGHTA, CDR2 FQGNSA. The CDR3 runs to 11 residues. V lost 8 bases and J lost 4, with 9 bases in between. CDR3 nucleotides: TGTGCCAGCGGACACCAATACGAGCAGTACTTC. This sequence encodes CASGHQYEQYF.

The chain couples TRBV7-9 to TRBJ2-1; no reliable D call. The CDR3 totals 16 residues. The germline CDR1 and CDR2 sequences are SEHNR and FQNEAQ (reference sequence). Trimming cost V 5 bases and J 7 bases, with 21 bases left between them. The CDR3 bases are TGTGCCAGCAGCCACGTCCTTAGTGCAGATCGGAATGAGCAGTTCTTC. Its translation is CASSHVLSADRNEQFF.

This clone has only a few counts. CDR3 nucleotides: TGCAGCGTTGTACGAGCGGGCAGGGGAGGATATGGCTACACCTTC. Protein product: CSVVRAGRGGYGYTF. This rearrangement joins TRBV29-1 to TRBJ1-2; a weak D match, TRBD1 (6 bases). Germline-derived CDR1 and CDR2 are SQVTM and ANQGSEA. Deletions cut 4 bases from V and 5 bases from J, with 20 bases between. CDR3 length equals 15 residues.

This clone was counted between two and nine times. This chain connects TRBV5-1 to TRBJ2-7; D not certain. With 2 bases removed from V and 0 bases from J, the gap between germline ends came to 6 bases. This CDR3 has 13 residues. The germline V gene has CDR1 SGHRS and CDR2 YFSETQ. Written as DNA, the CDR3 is TGCGCCAGCAGCTTTAGGAGCTCCTACGAGCAGTACTTC. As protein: CASSFRSSYEQYF.

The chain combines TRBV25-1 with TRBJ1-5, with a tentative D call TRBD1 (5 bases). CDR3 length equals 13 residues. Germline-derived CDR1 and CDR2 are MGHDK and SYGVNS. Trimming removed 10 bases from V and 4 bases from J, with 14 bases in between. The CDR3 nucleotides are TGTGCCACCTCGAGGCAGGGAAATCAGCCCCAGCATTTT. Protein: CATSRQGNQPQHF. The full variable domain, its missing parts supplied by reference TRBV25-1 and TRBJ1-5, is EADIYQTPRYLVIGTGKKITLECSQTMGHDKMYWYQQDPGMELHLIHYSYGVNSTEKGDLSSESTVSRIRTEHFPLTLESARPSHTSQYLCATSRQGNQPQHFGDGTRLSIL.

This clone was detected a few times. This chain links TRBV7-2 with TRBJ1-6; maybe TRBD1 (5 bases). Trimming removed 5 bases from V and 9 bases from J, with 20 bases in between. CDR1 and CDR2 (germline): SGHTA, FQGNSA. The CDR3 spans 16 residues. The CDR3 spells CASSHWGPLQGSPLHF. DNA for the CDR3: TGTGCCAGCAGCCATTGGGGCCCGCTCCAAGGTTCACCCCTCCACTTT.

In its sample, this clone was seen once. CDR3 loop: CASSPRTGKYEQYF. CDR3 bases: TGTGCCAGTAGTCCACGGACAGGAAAATACGAGCAGTACTTC. V and J are TRBV19 and TRBJ2-7; 7 bases are a match to TRBD1. Germline CDR1 is LNHDA and CDR2 is SQIVND (reference sequence). The CDR3 totals 14 residues. Germline trimming cut 5 bases from V and 4 bases from J; bases unmatched to any gene: 8.

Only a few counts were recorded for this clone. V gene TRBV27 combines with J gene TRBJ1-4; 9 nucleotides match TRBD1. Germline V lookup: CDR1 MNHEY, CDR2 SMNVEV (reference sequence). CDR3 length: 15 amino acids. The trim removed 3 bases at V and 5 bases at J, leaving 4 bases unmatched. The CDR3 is CASSFGQGKNEKLFF. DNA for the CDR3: TGTGCCAGCAGTTTTGGACAGGGGAAAAATGAAAAACTGTTTTTT.

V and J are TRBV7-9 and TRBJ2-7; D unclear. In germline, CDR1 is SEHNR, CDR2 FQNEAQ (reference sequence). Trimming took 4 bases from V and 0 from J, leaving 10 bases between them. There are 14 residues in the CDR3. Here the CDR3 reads CASSSTAASYEQYF. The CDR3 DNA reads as TGTGCCAGCAGCTCCACGGCGGCCTCCTACGAGCAGTACTTC. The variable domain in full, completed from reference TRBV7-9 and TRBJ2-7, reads DTGVSQNPRHKITKRGQNVTFRCDPISEHNRLYWYRQTLGQGPEFLTYFQNEAQLEKSRLLSDRFSAERPKGSFSTLEIQRTEQGDSAMYLCASSSTAASYEQYFGPGTRLTVT.